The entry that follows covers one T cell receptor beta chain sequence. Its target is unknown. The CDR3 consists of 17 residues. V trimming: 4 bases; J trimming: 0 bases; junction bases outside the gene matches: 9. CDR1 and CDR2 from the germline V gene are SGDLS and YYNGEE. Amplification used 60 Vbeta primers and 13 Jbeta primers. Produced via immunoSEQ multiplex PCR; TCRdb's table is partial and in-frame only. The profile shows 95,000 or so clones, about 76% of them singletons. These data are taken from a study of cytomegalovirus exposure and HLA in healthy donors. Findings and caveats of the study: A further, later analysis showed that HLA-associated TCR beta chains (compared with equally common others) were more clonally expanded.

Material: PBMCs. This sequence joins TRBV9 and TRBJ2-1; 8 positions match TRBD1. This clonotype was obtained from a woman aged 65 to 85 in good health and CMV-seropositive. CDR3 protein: CASSPWTGQSSYNEQFF. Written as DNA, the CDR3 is TGTGCCAGCAGCCCGTGGACAGGGCAGAGCTCCTACAATGAGCAGTTCTTC.